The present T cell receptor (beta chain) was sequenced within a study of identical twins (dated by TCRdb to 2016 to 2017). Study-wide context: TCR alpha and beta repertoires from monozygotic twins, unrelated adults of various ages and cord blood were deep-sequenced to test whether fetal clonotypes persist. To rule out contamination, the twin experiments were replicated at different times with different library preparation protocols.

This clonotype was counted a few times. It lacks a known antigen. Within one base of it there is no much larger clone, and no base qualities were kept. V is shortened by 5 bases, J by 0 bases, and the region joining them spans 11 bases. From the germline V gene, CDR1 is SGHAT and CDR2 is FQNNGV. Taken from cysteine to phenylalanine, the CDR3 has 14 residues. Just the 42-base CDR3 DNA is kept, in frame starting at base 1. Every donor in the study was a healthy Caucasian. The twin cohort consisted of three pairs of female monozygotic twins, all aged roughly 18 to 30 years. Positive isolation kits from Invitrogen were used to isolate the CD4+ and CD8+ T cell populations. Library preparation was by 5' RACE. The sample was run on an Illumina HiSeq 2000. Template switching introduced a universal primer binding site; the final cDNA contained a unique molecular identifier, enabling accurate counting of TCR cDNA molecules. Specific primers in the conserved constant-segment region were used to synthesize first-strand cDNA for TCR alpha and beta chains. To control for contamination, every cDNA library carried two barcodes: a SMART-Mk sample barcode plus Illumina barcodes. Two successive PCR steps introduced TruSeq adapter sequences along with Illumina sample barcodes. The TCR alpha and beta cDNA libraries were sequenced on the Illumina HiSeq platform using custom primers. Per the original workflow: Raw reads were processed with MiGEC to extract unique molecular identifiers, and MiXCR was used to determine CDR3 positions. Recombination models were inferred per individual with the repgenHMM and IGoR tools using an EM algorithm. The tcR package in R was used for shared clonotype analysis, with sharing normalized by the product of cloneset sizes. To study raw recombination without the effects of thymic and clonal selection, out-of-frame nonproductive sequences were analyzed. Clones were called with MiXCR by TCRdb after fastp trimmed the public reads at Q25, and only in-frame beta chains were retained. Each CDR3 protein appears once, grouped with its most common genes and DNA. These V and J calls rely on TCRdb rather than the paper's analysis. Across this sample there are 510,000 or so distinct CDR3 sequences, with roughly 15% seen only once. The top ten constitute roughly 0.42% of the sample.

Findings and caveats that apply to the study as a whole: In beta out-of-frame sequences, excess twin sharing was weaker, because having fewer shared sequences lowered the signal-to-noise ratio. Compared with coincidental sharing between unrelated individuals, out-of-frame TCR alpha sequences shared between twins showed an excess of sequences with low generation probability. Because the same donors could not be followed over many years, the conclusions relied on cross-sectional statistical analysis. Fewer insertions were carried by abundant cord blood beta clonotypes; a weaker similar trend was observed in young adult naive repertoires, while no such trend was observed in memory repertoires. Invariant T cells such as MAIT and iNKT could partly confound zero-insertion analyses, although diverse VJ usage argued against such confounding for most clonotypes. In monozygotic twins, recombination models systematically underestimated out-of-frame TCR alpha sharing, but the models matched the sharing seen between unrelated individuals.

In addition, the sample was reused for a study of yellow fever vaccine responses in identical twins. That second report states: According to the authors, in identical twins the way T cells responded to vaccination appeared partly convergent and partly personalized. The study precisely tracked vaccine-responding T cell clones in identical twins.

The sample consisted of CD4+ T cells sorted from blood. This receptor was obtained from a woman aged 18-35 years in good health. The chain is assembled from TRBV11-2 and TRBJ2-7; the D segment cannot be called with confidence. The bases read TGTGCCAGCAGCCCACATAAAAGCTCCTACGAGCAGTACTTC. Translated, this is CASSPHKSSYEQYF.